Each of the 13 T cell receptor beta chains below was sequenced from the same sample in a study of cytomegalovirus exposure and HLA in healthy donors. 13 Jbeta primers and 60 Vbeta primers were used for the PCR. Using immunoSEQ multiplex PCR, the repertoire was profiled, and TCRdb retains in-frame clones only, with some absent. The sample shows about 120,000 clones, roughly 79% of them seen only once. Source material: PBMCs. The receptors shown here come from a woman aged 40 to 50 in good health and CMV-seronegative.

The rearrangement links TRBV2 to TRBJ2-5, with 7 positions matching TRBD1. The DNA end lines up better with TRBJ2-7; the J call may be wrong. Per the germline V gene, CDR1 is SNHLY and CDR2 is FYNNEI. This CDR3 spans 15 amino acids. This CDR3 is CASSDRRDSTYEQYF. Written as DNA, the CDR3 is TGTGCCAGCAGTGATAGAAGGGACAGTACCTACGAGCAGTACTTC.

The rearrangement links TRBV4-1 to TRBJ1-1; 8 bases agree with TRBD1. Germline V CDR1 and CDR2: MGHRA, YSYEKL. J lost 0 bases, V lost 4 bases, and 4 bases had no gene match. The CDR3 has 15 residues. CDR3 residues: CASSPMDRVNTEAFF. CDR3 DNA: TGCGCCAGCAGCCCGATGGACAGGGTGAACACTGAAGCTTTCTTT.

This rearrangement joins TRBV7-9 to TRBJ2-2; D possibly corresponds to TRBD1 (5 bases). The CDR3 has 17 amino acids. Germline lookup yields CDR1 SEHNR and CDR2 FQNEAQ (reference sequence). The V gene lost 1 base and the J gene lost 0 bases, with 12 bases spanning the gap. The DNA for the CDR3 is TGTGCCAGCAGCTTAGACAGGCACAGTACGAACACCGGGGAGCTGTTTTTT. Translation gives CASSLDRHSTNTGELFF.

This clone was seen once. The chain recombines TRBV29-1 with TRBJ2-1; TRBD1 matches 9 bases. This CDR3 is 16 amino acids long. Per the germline V gene, CDR1 is SQVTM and CDR2 is ANQGSEA. Unmatched junction bases numbered 12, after V lost 4 bases and J lost 5 bases. The CDR3 DNA follows: TGCAGCGTTGGGGGGCCCGGGACAGGGATAAACAATGAGCAGTTCTTC. It encodes CSVGGPGTGINNEQFF.

The CDR3 reads CSVAWLAGAGPQETQYF. The CDR3 DNA is TGCAGCGTTGCGTGGCTAGCGGGGGCCGGCCCCCAAGAGACCCAGTACTTC. The gene calls are TRBV29-1 and TRBJ2-5, with TRBD2 matching 10 bases. V lost 4 bases and J lost 1; bases outside the gene matches: 12. The V gene's germline CDR1 is SQVTM and CDR2 ANQGSEA. The CDR3 consists of 17 residues.

The V and J genes are TRBV2 and TRBJ2-5, with TRBD1 matching 9 bases. In germline, CDR1 is SNHLY, CDR2 FYNNEI. V lost 6 bases and J lost 5; bases outside the gene matches: 10. This CDR3 is built from 15 residues. CDR3 in DNA: TGTGCCAGCAGGTCCCGGGACAGGGTAGGGGAGACCCAGTACTTC. This codes for CASRSRDRVGETQYF.

V usage is TRBV20-1 and J usage is TRBJ2-3; D ambiguous. This CDR3 has 11 residues. V shed 3 bases and J shed 7 bases, with 8 bases lying between them. Germline CDR1 is DFQATT and CDR2 is SNEGSKA (reference sequence). The CDR3 coding sequence is TGCAGTGCTAGCCTAGAATATACGCAGTATTTT. Translating it yields CSASLEYTQYF.

CDR3: CASRTRTGGLADTQYF. In DNA, the CDR3 is TGTGCCAGTAGAACTAGGACAGGGGGGCTCGCAGATACGCAGTATTTT. The chain has TRBV19 and TRBJ2-3, with 10 bases that match TRBD1. Germline CDR1 is LNHDA and CDR2 is SQIVND (reference sequence). V lost 6 bases and J lost 4; bases outside the gene matches: 10. The CDR3 consists of 16 residues.

V and J are TRBV19 and TRBJ1-2; D might be TRBD1 (6 bases). The V end was cut by 5 bases, the J end by 5 bases, with 21 bases between. This CDR3 has 16 residues. Germline CDR1 LNHDA, CDR2 SQIVND (reference sequence). CDR3 sequence: CASSQQGNRVKYGYTF. In DNA form, the CDR3 reads TGTGCCAGTAGTCAACAGGGCAATCGGGTCAAATATGGCTACACCTTC.

This clone was observed once. This chain uses TRBV12-5 with TRBJ1-2; possible D gene TRBD1, 5 bases. Looked up from germline, CDR1 is LGHNT and CDR2 is FRNRAP. V lost 4 bases and J lost 6, with 15 bases in between. CDR3 length: 14 amino acids. The CDR3 DNA reads as TGTGCTAGTGGTTCGGGCAGGGAAGTTGATGGCTACACCTTC. This gives the protein CASGSGREVDGYTF.

This clone was found once. The genes are TRBV2 and TRBJ2-5; 7 nucleotides agree with TRBD1. The V segment lost 5 bases and the J segment 1 base; nucleotides outside the gene matches: 16. From germline, CDR1 is SNHLY and CDR2 FYNNEI. The CDR3 has 18 residues. CDR3 coding DNA: TGTGCCAGCAGTTCCCCTGATACTCGAGGGGGCTTCCAAGAGACCCAGTACTTC. Amino acid sequence: CASSSPDTRGGFQETQYF.

The chain joins TRBV7-8 to TRBJ2-2; 11 positions match TRBD2. This CDR3 is built from 16 residues. J lost 4 bases, V lost 4 bases, and 5 bases had no gene match. CDR1 is SGHVS and CDR2 is FQNEAQ in the germline V gene. CDR3 coding DNA: TGTGCCAGCAGCTCGTACACTAGCGGGAGCACCGGGGAGCTGTTTTTT. It translates to CASSSYTSGSTGELFF.

The V call is TRBV7-9, the J call TRBJ1-1; tentatively, D is TRBD1 (5 bases). CDR1 and CDR2 (germline): SEHNR, FQNEAQ (reference sequence). Trimming removed 1 base from V and 5 bases from J, with 11 bases in between. The CDR3 is 14 residues long. The CDR3 here is CASSLVRDVTEAFF. The CDR3 coding sequence is TGTGCCAGCAGCTTAGTGCGGGACGTAACTGAAGCTTTCTTT.